The next 31 T cell receptor beta chains were all read from a single sample in a study of CD8+ T cells in alopecia areata. RNA was isolated and reverse transcribed to cDNA, the sequencing template. TCRdb keeps only in-frame clones here, not all; method: immunoSEQ multiplex PCR. The sample yields over 150,000 clones, roughly 60% seen once. The treatment denotes: oral pan-JAK inhibitor, 5-10 mg twice daily. The material sequenced was CD4+ T cells sorted from blood, taken at week 24, from a patient treated with tofacitinib. The receptors stem from a human donor with alopecia areata.

The chain has TRBV4-2 and TRBJ1-4; no clear D. The CDR3 extends over 14 amino acids. The V end was cut by 1 base, the J end by 6 bases, with 9 bases between. Germline values: CDR1 LGHNA, CDR2 YNFKEQ. The CDR3 bases are TGTGCCAGCAGCCAAGGAGGAGGCGATGAAAAACTGTTTTTT. As protein: CASSQGGGDEKLFF.

Only a few counts were recorded for this clone. The rearrangement joins TRBV4-1 to TRBJ1-6; 7 nucleotides agree with TRBD1. J was trimmed by 9 bases and V by 0 bases; bases with no gene match: 11. From germline, CDR1 is MGHRA and CDR2 YSYEKL. This CDR3 region has 17 residues. The CDR3 sequence is CASSQEVTGSLFSPLHF. CDR3 coding DNA: TGCGCCAGCAGCCAAGAGGTGACAGGGTCCCTATTTTCACCCCTCCACTTT.

This chain links TRBV29-1 with TRBJ1-5, with D possibly TRBD1 on 6 matching bases. The V gene's germline CDR1 is SQVTM and CDR2 ANQGSEA. V shed 5 bases and J shed 4 bases, with 12 bases lying between them. The CDR3 extends over 13 amino acids. This CDR3 is CSVRTGTNQPQHF. The CDR3 coding sequence is TGCAGCGTTCGTACAGGGACAAATCAGCCCCAGCATTTT.

The rearrangement links TRBV5-1 to TRBJ2-1; D is ambiguous. V was pared by 0 bases and J by 0 bases, with 7 bases between. Germline CDR1 reads SGHRS; CDR2 reads YFSETQ. This CDR3 contains 15 residues. CDR3 sequence reads: CASSLEASSYNEQFF. The DNA of the CDR3 is TGCGCCAGCAGCTTGGAGGCTAGCTCCTACAATGAGCAGTTCTTC. Full variable domain (outside the CDR3, taken from reference TRBV5-1 and TRBJ2-1): KAGVTQTPRYLIKTRGQQVTLSCSPISGHRSVSWYQQTPGQGLQFLFEYFSETQRNKGNFPGRFSGRQFSNSRSEMNVSTLELGDSALYLCASSLEASSYNEQFFGPGTRLTVL.

The V call is TRBV29-1, the J call TRBJ1-1, with D perhaps TRBD1 (6 bases). CDR1 SQVTM and CDR2 ANQGSEA come from the germline V gene. The V gene lost 1 base and the J gene lost 5 bases, with 20 bases spanning the gap. The CDR3 runs to 16 residues. CDR3 protein: CSVEALRGRGWTEAFF. DNA of the CDR3: TGCAGCGTTGAAGCTCTCCGAGGGAGGGGGTGGACTGAAGCTTTCTTT.

The chain employs TRBV20-1 and TRBJ2-7; 7 nucleotides agree with TRBD1. The V gene's germline CDR1 is DFQATT and CDR2 SNEGSKA (reference sequence). The CDR3 is 11 residues long. The junction had 3 bases not matched to a gene; V was cut back by 6 bases and J by 4 bases. The CDR3 sequence: CSAYRGYEQYF. Written as DNA, the CDR3 is TGCAGTGCGTACAGGGGTTACGAGCAGTACTTC.

J is TRBJ2-1 and V is TRBV29-1, with D perhaps TRBD1 (6 bases). V was trimmed by 6 bases and J by 7 bases, leaving 16 bases between them. The CDR3 length is 13 residues. The germline V gene encodes CDR1 SQVTM and CDR2 ANQGSEA. CDR3 nucleotides: TGCAGCGTGCCCGTGGGGGCGCGAAATGAGCAGTTCTTC. This gives the protein CSVPVGARNEQFF.

This sequence joins TRBV27 and TRBJ2-3, with D perhaps TRBD1 (5 bases). CDR1 MNHEY and CDR2 SMNVEV come from the germline V gene (reference sequence). The V gene lost 6 bases and the J gene lost 2 bases, with 12 bases spanning the gap. The CDR3 is made up of 14 amino acids. The CDR3 here is CASRLRQFTDTQYF. CDR3 nucleotides: TGTGCCAGCAGACTACGACAGTTCACAGATACGCAGTATTTT.

V and J are TRBV2 and TRBJ1-2; 7 nucleotides line up with TRBD1. This CDR3 contains 13 residues. CDR1 is SNHLY, CDR2 FYNNEI, per germline. V shed 6 bases, J shed 3 bases, and the junction held 4 bases outside the gene matches. The CDR3 loop reads CASSGDSDYGYTF. The CDR3 DNA is TGTGCCAGCAGCGGGGACAGCGACTATGGCTACACCTTC.

The chain is built from TRBV29-1 and TRBJ1-2; perhaps TRBD1 as D (5 bases). CDR3 length equals 13 residues. V was cut by 8 bases and J by 8 bases, with 21 bases left in between. Germline-derived CDR1 and CDR2 are SQVTM and ANQGSEA. The CDR3 reads CSTRQPLLGGYTF. The CDR3 region has the DNA TGCAGCACCCGACAGCCTCTGCTCGGAGGCTACACCTTC.

This chain joins TRBV28 and TRBJ2-4; D call uncertain. The CDR3 loop spans 10 amino acids. The V end lost 11 bases, the J end lost 6 bases, and 8 bases lay between the germline ends. In germline, CDR1 is MDHEN, CDR2 SYDVKM. The CDR3 coding sequence is TGTGCCTTCCATCCAAACATTCAGTACTTC. Amino acid sequence: CAFHPNIQYF. Full variable domain (rest looked up from reference TRBV28 and TRBJ2-4): DVKVTQSSRYLVKRTGEKVFLECVQDMDHENMFWYRQDPGLGLRLIYFSYDVKMKEKGDIPEGYSVSREKKERFSLILESASTNQTSMYLCAFHPNIQYFGAGTRLSVL.

This chain joins TRBV30 and TRBJ1-2, with TRBD1 as a possible D gene (6 bases). The CDR3 loop spans 11 amino acids. Trimming stripped 8 bases from V and 5 bases from J, with 12 bases between. Germline values: CDR1 GTSNPN, CDR2 SVGIG (reference sequence). Here the CDR3 DNA reads TGTGCCGGGACAAGGGGATATGGCTACACCTTC. Translation gives CAGTRGYGYTF.

The CDR3 reads CASRQRSGVNIQYF. The CDR3 coding sequence is TGTGCCAGCAGACAAAGGTCAGGGGTGAACATTCAGTACTTC. The V and J genes are TRBV27 and TRBJ2-4, with D possibly TRBD1 on 6 matching bases. The CDR3 sequence is 14 residues long. V dropped 6 bases and J dropped 7 bases, with 16 bases sitting between them. Germline values: CDR1 MNHEY, CDR2 SMNVEV (reference sequence).

This clone was seen a few times. This rearrangement joins TRBV5-6 to TRBJ2-4; tentative D call: TRBD2 (5 bases). The V and J ends lost 0 bases and 6 bases respectively, with 10 bases between them. Germline CDR1 SGHDT, CDR2 YYEEEE. CDR3 length equals 14 residues. The CDR3 DNA reads TGTGCCAGCAGCTTGGAGGCAGGACTAAACATTCAGTACTTC. Amino acid sequence: CASSLEAGLNIQYF.

The chain employs TRBV7-3 and TRBJ1-6, with a weak D call TRBD1 (5 bases). Per germline, CDR1 SGHTA and CDR2 FQGTGA. The ends were cut back, 4 bases at V and 9 bases at J, with 19 bases in the middle. This CDR3 region has 16 residues. The DNA for the CDR3 is TGTGCCAGCAGCTCCTGGGACCTCCGGTCGGGTTCACCCCTCCACTTT. This translates into CASSSWDLRSGSPLHF.

The chain is built from TRBV18 and TRBJ1-2; D unresolved. The length of the CDR3 is 12 residues. V was shortened by 2 bases and J by 4 bases, with 5 bases between the two germline ends. From germline, CDR1 is KGHSH and CDR2 LQKENI. CDR3 sequence (DNA): TGTGCCAGCTCACCAGGGTTCTATGGCTACACCTTC. This codes for CASSPGFYGYTF.

The chain uses TRBV10-3 and TRBJ1-4, with D possibly TRBD1 on 5 matching bases. Germline V gene sequence: CDR1 ENHRY, CDR2 SYGVKD. V lost 10 bases, J lost 4 bases, and 16 bases lay in between. CDR3 length equals 14 residues. The CDR3 loop is CATARDSGNEKLFF. DNA of the CDR3: TGTGCCACCGCGAGGGACTCTGGTAATGAAAAACTGTTTTTT.

This clone was picked up one time. The chain carries TRBV5-1 and TRBJ2-4, with D possibly called TRBD1 or TRBD2 (5 bases each). The V and J ends lost 0 bases and 0 bases respectively, with 10 bases between them. The CDR3 consists of 16 residues. Germline V gene data show CDR1 as SGHRS and CDR2 as YFSETQ. CDR3 nucleotide sequence: TGCGCCAGCAGCTTGGCCGGGACGATAGCCAAAAACATTCAGTACTTC. Residues: CASSLAGTIAKNIQYF. The full variable domain, completed using reference TRBV5-1 and TRBJ2-4, is KAGVTQTPRYLIKTRGQQVTLSCSPISGHRSVSWYQQTPGQGLQFLFEYFSETQRNKGNFPGRFSGRQFSNSRSEMNVSTLELGDSALYLCASSLAGTIAKNIQYFGAGTRLSVL.

This chain links TRBV9 with TRBJ2-5; perhaps TRBD2 as D (6 bases). CDR3 length: 12 amino acids. The V end was cut by 7 bases, the J end by 7 bases, with 14 bases between. The germline gives CDR1 SGDLS, CDR2 YYNGEE. The CDR3 sequence: CASGGSGSTQYF. CDR3 DNA: TGTGCCAGCGGGGGGTCAGGTTCGACCCAGTACTTC.

V usage is TRBV4-2 and J usage is TRBJ2-2; the D gene is possibly TRBD2 (6 bases). V lost 0 bases and J lost 1, with 9 bases in between. CDR1 and CDR2 from the germline V gene are LGHNA and YNFKEQ. The CDR3 is 16 amino acids. CDR3 in DNA: TGTGCCAGCAGCCAAGATGGGGGGAGGAACACCGGGGAGCTGTTTTTT. Translation: CASSQDGGRNTGELFF.

This rearrangement joins TRBV6-5 to TRBJ1-2, with no clear D. The CDR3 consists of 14 residues. Germline-derived CDR1 and CDR2 are MNHEY and SVGAGI. Trimming pared 7 bases from V and 2 bases from J, leaving 14 bases between. CDR3 loop: CASIPSAANYGYTF. In DNA form, the CDR3 reads TGTGCCAGCATCCCTTCAGCAGCAAACTATGGCTACACCTTC.

As to this clone: Other DNA sequences in the same sample also yield this CDR3. The rearrangement joins TRBV7-9 to TRBJ2-6; D unclear. The CDR3 totals 13 residues. Trimming removed 0 bases at V and 3 bases at J, with 0 bases between. Germline lookup yields CDR1 SEHNR and CDR2 FQNEAQ (reference sequence). CDR3: CASSLAGANVLTF. The CDR3 bases are TGTGCCAGCAGCTTAGCTGGGGCCAACGTCCTGACTTTC.

V gene TRBV5-6 combines with J gene TRBJ2-1; 16 nucleotides line up with TRBD2. The length of the CDR3 is 18 residues. J was trimmed by 4 bases and V by 3 bases; bases with no gene match: 7. The germline gives CDR1 SGHDT, CDR2 YYEEEE. The CDR3 here is CASSSTGLAGGQYNEQFF. In DNA, the CDR3 is TGTGCCAGCAGCTCCACGGGACTAGCGGGGGGGCAGTACAATGAGCAGTTCTTC.

This clone was counted only a few times. The rearrangement joins TRBV5-1 to TRBJ2-7; D could derive from TRBD1 or TRBD2 (5 bases each). This CDR3 spans 15 amino acids. The V end lost 0 bases, the J end lost 4 bases, and 14 bases lay between the germline ends. Germline loops: CDR1 SGHRS, CDR2 YFSETQ. This chain's CDR3 is CASSLAAGAEYEQYF. The CDR3 DNA sequence: TGCGCCAGCAGCTTGGCGGCCGGGGCTGAGTACGAGCAGTACTTC.

This clone was observed a handful of times. The chain employs TRBV5-1 and TRBJ2-7; 11 nucleotides agree with TRBD2. Germline V CDR1 and CDR2: SGHRS, YFSETQ. Trimming removed 3 bases from V and 0 bases from J; junction bases left unmatched: 5. This CDR3 has 16 residues. The CDR3 DNA sequence: TGCGCCAGCAGCTCGGGACTAGCGGCTAGCTCCTACGAGCAGTACTTC. It specifies CASSSGLAASSYEQYF. The full variable domain, with the rest looked up from reference TRBV5-1 and TRBJ2-7, is KAGVTQTPRYLIKTRGQQVTLSCSPISGHRSVSWYQQTPGQGLQFLFEYFSETQRNKGNFPGRFSGRQFSNSRSEMNVSTLELGDSALYLCASSSGLAASSYEQYFGPGTRLTVT.

This chain joins TRBV4-1 and TRBJ1-3, with D maybe TRBD1 (5 bases). V lost 0 bases and J 5 bases, leaving 14 bases between the germline ends. Germline V gene sequence: CDR1 MGHRA, CDR2 YSYEKL. The CDR3 has 16 amino acids. CDR3 residues: CASSQDPAGQRNTIYF. In nucleotides, the CDR3 is TGCGCCAGCAGCCAAGATCCTGCGGGGCAACGAAACACCATATATTTT.

This clone was seen more than once but under ten times. CDR3 sequence reads: CASSPAGRSQPQHF. Here the CDR3 DNA reads TGTGCCAGCTCACCAGCAGGGCGTAGTCAGCCCCAGCATTTT. The gene calls are TRBV18 and TRBJ1-5; perhaps TRBD1 as D (5 bases). This CDR3 has 14 residues. Per germline, CDR1 KGHSH and CDR2 LQKENI. V was cut by 2 bases and J by 6 bases, with 11 bases left in between.

The rearrangement uses TRBV5-1 and TRBJ2-5; D is unresolved. The CDR3 contains 11 residues. CDR1 SGHRS and CDR2 YFSETQ come from the germline V gene. V lost 4 bases to trimming and J lost 7 bases, with 8 bases between them. CDR3 bases: TGCGCCAGCAGCGTCTCCGGGACCCAGTACTTC. It translates to CASSVSGTQYF. The whole variable domain, remainder taken from reference TRBV5-1 and TRBJ2-5, is KAGVTQTPRYLIKTRGQQVTLSCSPISGHRSVSWYQQTPGQGLQFLFEYFSETQRNKGNFPGRFSGRQFSNSRSEMNVSTLELGDSALYLCASSVSGTQYFGPGTRLLVL.

This clone was counted only a few times. The chain couples TRBV29-1 to TRBJ1-3; D is ambiguous. V was shortened by 4 bases and J by 0 bases, with 7 bases between the two germline ends. This CDR3 contains 13 residues. The V gene's germline CDR1 is SQVTM and CDR2 ANQGSEA. CDR3 nucleotide sequence: TGCAGCGTTGTGGAGAACTCTGGAAACACCATATATTTT. Translated, it gives CSVVENSGNTIYF. The full variable domain, in which reference TRBV29-1 and TRBJ1-3 provide the parts outside the CDR3, is SAVISQKPSRDICQRGTSLTIQCQVDSQVTMMFWYRQQPGQSLTLIATANQGSEATYESGFVIDKFPISRPNLTFSTLTVSNMSPEDSSIYLCSVVENSGNTIYFGEGSWLTVV.

The chain joins TRBV27 to TRBJ2-5, with D perhaps matching TRBD1 (5 bases). The CDR3 contains 14 residues. Germline CDR1 and CDR2: MNHEY and SMNVEV (reference sequence). Trimming took off 5 bases at V and 1 base at J, with 11 bases between the two ends. The CDR3 here is CASSPQTVQETQYF. The CDR3 region has the DNA TGTGCCAGCAGTCCCCAGACAGTCCAAGAGACCCAGTACTTC.

V and J are TRBV19 and TRBJ2-7; 12 bases line up with TRBD1. This CDR3 has 17 amino acids. Trimming cost V 5 bases and J 5 bases; bases outside gene matches: 13. Germline V gene data show CDR1 as LNHDA and CDR2 as SQIVND (reference sequence). The CDR3: CASSPTPGQGAPHEQYF. CDR3 DNA: TGTGCCAGTAGTCCAACTCCGGGACAGGGGGCCCCCCACGAGCAGTACTTC.